This T cell receptor beta chain came from a study of immune evolution from preneoplasia to lung adenocarcinoma (dated by TCRdb to the early 2020s). For the study in its entirety: The study profiled immune contexture across lung adenocarcinoma precursors and invasive adenocarcinoma using immune gene expression, TCR sequencing and multiplex immunofluorescence. Resected precursor lesions (AAH, AIS, MIA) and invasive adenocarcinomas were compared with paired morphologically normal lung tissue. Sample size was determined by specimen availability and not by a prior power calculation. The immune data were combined with whole exome sequencing and methylation data from the same cohort of nodules. In total, the cohort included roughly 49 patients with pulmonary nodules, all of whom underwent surgical resection. TCR sequencing data were obtained from 51 patients. It was reported in the study that more than 85 samples were used for TCR sequencing. POLYSOLVER was used to infer class I HLA alleles from exome data, and LOHHLA was used to detect allele-specific HLA loss.

Deletion took 4 bases off V and 2 bases off J, with a span of 8 bases between the germline ends. From the cysteine through the phenylalanine, the CDR3 covers 13 amino acids. Only the CDR3 region is kept as DNA, spanning 39 bases read in frame from base 1. Reading the germline V gene gives CDR1 KGHSH and CDR2 LQKENI. Resection was performed on patients in Japan or China between the mid-2010s and the late 2010s. Histologic diagnosis of each case was confirmed independently by two lung cancer pathologists on H&E slides. FFPE tissue was used for DNA isolation with the AllPrep DNA/RNA FFPE Kit. The immunoSEQ hsTCRbeta Kit was used to sequence TCR beta CDR3 regions from DNA. As for how the authors treated the data: TCR sequencing data were analysed with the ImmunoSEQ Analyzer. T cell clonality was defined as 1 minus Pielou's evenness, as computed on productive rearrangements. To measure T cell diversity, the inverse Simpson index was applied to productive templates. T cell density was defined as TCR beta template counts normalized to usable DNA, with usable DNA estimated by amplifying and sequencing housekeeping genes. Two-sided Kruskal-Wallis tests were used to compare TCR metrics across histologic stages. The clones in this table, taken by TCRdb from immuneACCESS, are in-frame only. Not every clone is retained; where verified, under half of the shortfall comes from an unresolved V gene, and the cause of the rest is unknown. V and J calls plus clone size are reproduced from that table; the DNA served to infer D and trimming. The sample table holds several thousand clones, of which around 85% were seen once. The top ten clones comprise roughly 8.7% of the sample.

Study-wide conclusions, independent of this receptor: The highest top T cell clone frequencies were observed in normal lung, and a progressive decrease in top T cell clone frequencies appeared to occur from AAH through AIS, MIA and invasive adenocarcinoma. Normal lung showed the highest clonality, whereas later-stage lesions appeared to have higher T cell density and diversity but lower clonality. The findings rested on association rather than direct causation, and larger cohorts with long-term follow-up and longitudinal biopsies were considered necessary. All patients were from Japan and China, so applicability to Western populations was uncertain.

This clone was found a few times. Which antigen it targets is not known. No base quality values were provided; no much bigger clone lies one nucleotide off. The clonotype was recovered from a person aged 70 to 85 with lung adenocarcinoma. Here the chain combines TRBV18 and TRBJ2-5; the D segment cannot be called with confidence. Sequenced: FFPE adjacent normal lung tissue. The DNA reads as follows: TGTGCCAGCTCACTGACGGAGCAAGAGACCCAGTACTTC. Its product reads: CASSLTEQETQYF.